Included here is one T cell receptor beta chain sequence, with context. Its target is not known. The assay was immunoSEQ multiplex PCR, and TCRdb's table has in-frame clones only and misses some. The table lists roughly 79,000 clones, about 92% of them singletons. The donors were in the roughly 110-subject validation cohort, distinct from the approximately 700-subject first cohort. The data are from a study of cytomegalovirus exposure and HLA in healthy donors. Study results and limitations: Whilst most TCR sequences proved rare, a subset of public TCRs occurred across many donors. Among TCR beta chains, those listed as cytomegalovirus-associated numbered some 170.

This TCR was recovered from a man aged 18 to 30 in good health and CMV-seronegative. The sample was PBMCs.

The chain's CDR3 is CASGLLYEQYF. CDR3 bases: TGTGCCTCGGGACTTCTCTACGAGCAGTACTTC. The V gene is TRBV19, the J gene TRBJ2-7, with a tentative D call TRBD2 (6 bases). This CDR3 is built from 11 residues. CDR1 is LNHDA and CDR2 is SQIVND in the germline V gene (reference sequence). V lost 11 bases to trimming and J lost 3 bases, with 11 bases between them.